The rows below give T cell receptor beta chains drawn from one sample of a study of T cell responses to AZD1222 COVID-19 vaccine. The data were produced by immunoSEQ multiplex PCR, yet TCRdb's version contains in-frame clones alone and is incomplete. The sample has roughly 65,000 clones; 85% to 90% are singletons. The sequencing used peripheral blood, collected on day 0 of AZD1222 vaccination. Receptor source: an adult in good health. CDR3s leave out the opening cysteine and the closing phenylalanine or tryptophan. The order of the fields is CDR3 protein, J gene, clone size, D gene, V gene. The D gene is left open where the match is weak. Some rows have no size entry. The others give once, few or many, or a class for an expanded clone.

cdr3_aa: SGTGEAYEQY
j_call: TRBJ2-7
clone_size: -
d_call: TRBD1
v_call: TRBV29-1

cdr3_aa: ASSFDINAEKLF
j_call: TRBJ1-4
clone_size: -
d_call: -
v_call: TRBV7-2

cdr3_aa: ASTPAAMTDTQY
j_call: TRBJ2-3
clone_size: -
d_call: -
v_call: TRBV28

cdr3_aa: ASSLATGGRETQY
j_call: TRBJ2-5
clone_size: -
d_call: TRBD1
v_call: TRBV28

cdr3_aa: ASRVYWAGETEAF
j_call: TRBJ1-1
clone_size: -
d_call: -
v_call: TRBV5-4

cdr3_aa: ASSEGTWRTEAF
j_call: TRBJ1-1
clone_size: -
d_call: -
v_call: TRBV2

cdr3_aa: ASSDRSQGPGNEQF
j_call: TRBJ2-1
clone_size: -
d_call: -
v_call: TRBV6-2/TRBV6-3

cdr3_aa: ASSFGLAGTTDTQY
j_call: TRBJ2-3
clone_size: few
d_call: TRBD2
v_call: TRBV5-4

cdr3_aa: ASSPIGVPYEQY
j_call: TRBJ2-7
clone_size: -
d_call: -
v_call: TRBV5-1

cdr3_aa: SVEALGQGPYGYT
j_call: TRBJ1-2
clone_size: -
d_call: TRBD1
v_call: TRBV29-1

cdr3_aa: ASSPSQGFYGYT
j_call: TRBJ1-2
clone_size: -
d_call: -
v_call: TRBV27

cdr3_aa: ASSLDLAGGPDTGELF
j_call: TRBJ2-2
clone_size: -
d_call: TRBD2
v_call: TRBV7-3

cdr3_aa: ASRGTSTDTQY
j_call: TRBJ2-3
clone_size: -
d_call: -
v_call: TRBV19

cdr3_aa: ASSYNRLADLEQY
j_call: TRBJ2-7
clone_size: -
d_call: TRBD2
v_call: TRBV6-2/TRBV6-3

cdr3_aa: ASSHQISLGGTVYEQY
j_call: TRBJ2-7
clone_size: -
d_call: TRBD2
v_call: TRBV4-2

cdr3_aa: ASSQDRAGGSTEAF
j_call: TRBJ1-1
clone_size: once
d_call: TRBD1
v_call: TRBV4-3

cdr3_aa: ASSRVPGSSYNEQF
j_call: TRBJ2-1
clone_size: -
d_call: -
v_call: TRBV11-2

cdr3_aa: ASSFNENTIY
j_call: TRBJ1-3
clone_size: -
d_call: -
v_call: TRBV12-3/TRBV12-4

cdr3_aa: SVEQGQSMETQY
j_call: TRBJ2-5
clone_size: once
d_call: TRBD1
v_call: TRBV29-1

cdr3_aa: ASRLNRGQDGYT
j_call: TRBJ1-2
clone_size: -
d_call: TRBD1
v_call: TRBV7-9

cdr3_aa: ASSNRWSSYEQY
j_call: TRBJ2-7
clone_size: -
d_call: -
v_call: TRBV11-2

cdr3_aa: SASREEGGNQPQH
j_call: TRBJ1-5
clone_size: -
d_call: -
v_call: TRBV20-1

cdr3_aa: ASSQSGEGTDGYT
j_call: TRBJ1-2
clone_size: once
d_call: -
v_call: TRBV23-1

cdr3_aa: ASSRSWRYEQY
j_call: TRBJ2-7
clone_size: -
d_call: -
v_call: TRBV23-1

cdr3_aa: ASSLTGHSNQPQH
j_call: TRBJ1-5
clone_size: -
d_call: -
v_call: TRBV28

cdr3_aa: ASSVAGVSSYEQY
j_call: TRBJ2-7
clone_size: -
d_call: -
v_call: TRBV9

cdr3_aa: ASSQSKRGEQF
j_call: TRBJ2-1
clone_size: -
d_call: TRBD2
v_call: TRBV7-3

cdr3_aa: ASSLGQNYGYT
j_call: TRBJ1-2
clone_size: -
d_call: -
v_call: TRBV5-1

cdr3_aa: ASNPTGAGGNEQY
j_call: TRBJ2-7
clone_size: -
d_call: TRBD2
v_call: TRBV6-2/TRBV6-3

cdr3_aa: ASSFTGGLEAF
j_call: TRBJ1-1
clone_size: -
d_call: TRBD1
v_call: TRBV11-1

cdr3_aa: ASRSGQGNTGELF
j_call: TRBJ2-2
clone_size: -
d_call: TRBD1
v_call: TRBV11-3

cdr3_aa: ASSPTTDRVGTEAF
j_call: TRBJ1-1
clone_size: once
d_call: TRBD1
v_call: TRBV11-2

cdr3_aa: ASSSSGRGGNTQY
j_call: TRBJ2-3
clone_size: -
d_call: TRBD2
v_call: TRBV10-1

cdr3_aa: SVGNRFNEKLF
j_call: TRBJ1-4
clone_size: few
d_call: -
v_call: TRBV29-1

cdr3_aa: ASSPGTGKNIQY
j_call: TRBJ2-4
clone_size: -
d_call: TRBD1
v_call: TRBV18

cdr3_aa: ASSPLGGPTEAF
j_call: TRBJ1-1
clone_size: -
d_call: -
v_call: TRBV9

cdr3_aa: ASSIDGGTDTQY
j_call: TRBJ2-3
clone_size: -
d_call: -
v_call: TRBV19

cdr3_aa: ASSYRDGQPQH
j_call: TRBJ1-5
clone_size: few
d_call: -
v_call: TRBV6-5

cdr3_aa: ASSPTGAGNEQF
j_call: TRBJ2-1
clone_size: -
d_call: -
v_call: TRBV3-1/TRBV3-2

cdr3_aa: ASSLVGRGYVYNEQF
j_call: TRBJ2-1
clone_size: medium-sized
d_call: -
v_call: TRBV5-6

cdr3_aa: ASSRDIMTSYEQY
j_call: TRBJ2-7
clone_size: -
d_call: -
v_call: TRBV7-2

cdr3_aa: ASSYWGTVDGYEQY
j_call: TRBJ2-7
clone_size: -
d_call: -
v_call: TRBV6-2/TRBV6-3

cdr3_aa: ASSDLSGELF
j_call: TRBJ2-2
clone_size: -
d_call: -
v_call: TRBV2

cdr3_aa: ASSPWTTDTQY
j_call: TRBJ2-3
clone_size: -
d_call: -
v_call: TRBV7-3

cdr3_aa: ASSLGPAGGTDTQY
j_call: TRBJ2-3
clone_size: -
d_call: TRBD2
v_call: TRBV5-1

cdr3_aa: ASSLWGDTGELF
j_call: TRBJ2-2
clone_size: -
d_call: -
v_call: TRBV28